Following are 29 T cell receptor beta chains from one sample sequenced in a study of OX40 agonist ivuxolimab in advanced cancers. The repertoire was sequenced with immunoSEQ multiplex PCR; TCRdb's copy has only in-frame clones and lacks some. The table has about 54,000 clones, about 89% seen once; the top ten hold approximately 12%. Sequenced material: CD4+ or CD8+ T cells sorted from blood, taken in a trial of the OX40 agonist ivuxolimab. These receptors originate from an adult with an advanced solid tumor such as melanoma, head and neck, liver or kidney cancer.

This rearrangement joins TRBV19 to TRBJ2-1; TRBD2 matches at 16 bases. The CDR3 loop spans 17 amino acids. CDR1 and CDR2 from the germline V gene are LNHDA and SQIVND (reference sequence). V trimming: 4 bases; J trimming: 7 bases; junction bases outside the gene matches: 7. The CDR3 loop reads CASSTSGLAGGVNEQFF. The DNA of the CDR3 is TGTGCCAGTAGTACCTCGGGACTAGCGGGAGGGGTGAATGAGCAGTTCTTC.

The chain joins TRBV6-5 to TRBJ2-3, with D possibly matching TRBD1 (6 bases). The V end lost 4 bases, the J end lost 3 bases, and 17 bases lay between the germline ends. In germline, CDR1 is MNHEY, CDR2 SVGAGI. This CDR3 is 16 amino acids long. The CDR3 region has the DNA TGTGCCAGCAGTTCTAGCTGGAGACAGGCAACAGATACGCAGTATTTT. Its translation is CASSSSWRQATDTQYF.

This rearrangement joins TRBV28 to TRBJ2-7, with TRBD2 identical over 10 bases. This CDR3 contains 14 residues. Germline CDR1 and CDR2: MDHEN and SYDVKM. Unmatched junction bases numbered 3, after V lost 6 bases and J lost 1 base. The CDR3 region is CASSASGSSYEQYF. The DNA of the CDR3 is TGTGCCAGCAGCGCTAGCGGGAGTTCCTACGAGCAGTACTTC.

The chain uses TRBV7-2 and TRBJ2-4; 7 bases are a match to TRBD1. The V gene's germline CDR1 is SGHTA and CDR2 FQGNSA. The CDR3 has 14 residues. Unmatched junction bases numbered 5, after V lost 3 bases and J lost 6 bases. CDR3 in DNA: TGTGCCAGCAGCTTGACAGGGTGGGGAAACATTCAGTACTTC. Protein product: CASSLTGWGNIQYF.

This sequence joins TRBV11-2 and TRBJ2-1; 8 bases match TRBD2. The junction had 6 bases not matched to a gene; V was cut back by 2 bases and J by 0 bases. The CDR3 has 17 amino acids. Germline V gene lookup returns CDR1 SGHAT and CDR2 FQNNGV. In nucleotides, the CDR3 is TGTGCCAGCAGCTTACAACGGCTAGCGGGCTCCTACAATGAGCAGTTCTTC. Its protein product is CASSLQRLAGSYNEQFF.

This rearrangement joins TRBV5-1 to TRBJ1-2, with TRBD1 matching over 7 bases. CDR1 SGHRS and CDR2 YFSETQ come from the germline V gene. The CDR3 runs 14 residues. V lost 3 bases, J lost 4 bases, and 6 bases stayed unmatched. CDR3 nucleotides: TGCGCCAGCAGCTCCTTAGGGGGCGGCTATGGCTACACCTTC. Translated, it gives CASSSLGGGYGYTF.

The chain is built from TRBV10-3 and TRBJ2-1, with D tentatively TRBD2 (6 bases). Germline loops: CDR1 ENHRY, CDR2 SYGVKD. V was pared by 10 bases and J by 4 bases, with 17 bases between. The CDR3 sequence is 14 residues long. The CDR3: CANARDWQYNEQFF. DNA of the CDR3: TGTGCCAACGCCCGGGACTGGCAATACAATGAGCAGTTCTTC.

The rearrangement joins TRBV5-4 to TRBJ2-7; TRBD1 matches at 11 bases. Trimming at V came to 4 bases and at J to 2 bases, leaving 8 bases not matched to a gene. This CDR3 has 16 residues. Germline lookup yields CDR1 SGHNT and CDR2 YYREEE (reference sequence). The CDR3 region has the DNA TGTGCCAGCAGCAAAGGACAGGGGGCGATGACCTACGAGCAGTACTTC. Translation gives CASSKGQGAMTYEQYF.

This clone was counted between two and nine times. The chain recombines TRBV18 with TRBJ2-7; 7 bases match TRBD2. There are 12 residues in the CDR3. Per the germline V gene, CDR1 is KGHSH and CDR2 is LQKENI. Unmatched junction bases numbered 2, after V lost 8 bases and J lost 1 base. CDR3 in DNA: TGTGCCAGCCACGGGGGGTCCTACGAGCAGTACTTC. Translating it yields CASHGGSYEQYF.

The CDR3 nucleotides read TGTGCCAGCAGCTTGTTGGGGCAGACTAATGAAAAACTGTTTTTT. It translates to CASSLLGQTNEKLFF. This chain connects TRBV5-8 to TRBJ1-4, with a possible D match to TRBD1 (5 bases). Germline CDR1 and CDR2: SGHTS and YDEGEE. The CDR3 runs to 15 residues. Trimming removed 1 base from V and 2 bases from J, with 9 bases in between.

V and J are TRBV6-5 and TRBJ1-3; D remains ambiguous. Trimming took off 0 bases at V and 0 bases at J, with 9 bases between the two ends. Per the germline V gene, CDR1 is MNHEY and CDR2 is SVGAGI. CDR3 length: 16 amino acids. The CDR3 reads CASSYSQVSSGNTIYF. CDR3 DNA: TGTGCCAGCAGTTACTCGCAGGTCTCCTCTGGAAACACCATATATTTT.

The V gene is TRBV27, the J gene TRBJ2-1; D possibly corresponds to TRBD1 (5 bases). CDR1 is MNHEY, CDR2 SMNVEV, per germline (reference sequence). The CDR3 has 14 amino acids. Between the trimmed V and J ends, which lost 3 bases and 5 bases, there was a span of 11 bases. The CDR3 nucleotides are TGTGCCAGCAGTTTGTGGCAGGGTCACAATGAGCAGTTCTTC. The encoded protein is CASSLWQGHNEQFF.

This sequence joins TRBV5-1 and TRBJ1-1; D might be TRBD1 (5 bases). Looked up from germline, CDR1 is SGHRS and CDR2 is YFSETQ. The CDR3 totals 14 residues. V was shortened by 0 bases and J by 4 bases, with 10 bases between the two germline ends. Written as DNA, the CDR3 is TGCGCCAGCAGCTTGGAGGGGTTAAGCACTGAAGCTTTCTTT. Residues: CASSLEGLSTEAFF.

This rearrangement joins TRBV6-5 to TRBJ2-5; D call uncertain. The V end lost 5 bases, the J end lost 5 bases, and 6 bases lay between the germline ends. Germline values: CDR1 MNHEY, CDR2 SVGAGI. CDR3 length: 11 amino acids. The chain's CDR3 is CASSGAETQYF. CDR3 sequence (DNA): TGTGCCAGCAGTGGAGCGGAGACCCAGTACTTC.

CDR3 sequence reads: CASSRSAVSYEQYF. DNA of the CDR3: TGTGCCAGCAGCCGAAGCGCGGTGTCCTACGAGCAGTACTTC. The chain couples TRBV6-1 to TRBJ2-7; no definite D call. This CDR3 is 14 amino acids long. Germline lookup yields CDR1 MNHNS and CDR2 SASEGT. V was shortened by 6 bases and J by 1 base, with 13 bases between the two germline ends.

This chain connects TRBV15 to TRBJ2-2; TRBD1 agrees at 7 bases. The germline V gene encodes CDR1 LNHNV and CDR2 YYDKDF (reference sequence). The CDR3 length is 13 residues. The junction had 0 bases not matched to a gene; V was cut back by 2 bases and J by 6 bases. CDR3 loop: CATSRQGAGELFF. The CDR3 DNA reads as TGTGCCACCAGCAGACAGGGGGCCGGGGAGCTGTTTTTT.

The chain joins TRBV5-1 to TRBJ2-7; tentative D call: TRBD1 (6 bases). The CDR3 has 14 amino acids. The V and J ends lost 3 bases and 1 base respectively, with 11 bases between them. The germline gives CDR1 SGHRS, CDR2 YFSETQ. The CDR3 DNA follows: TGCGCCAGCAGCTGGGGGCCGACATCCTACGAGCAGTACTTC. It translates to CASSWGPTSYEQYF.

J is TRBJ2-7 and V is TRBV5-1; TRBD1 might be the D (6 bases). Trimming removed 4 bases from V and 0 bases from J, with 11 bases in between. From germline, CDR1 is SGHRS and CDR2 YFSETQ. The CDR3 extends over 14 amino acids. The DNA for the CDR3 is TGCGCCAGCAGCACTGGACAGATCTCCTACGAGCAGTACTTC. This gives the protein CASSTGQISYEQYF.

This clone was observed a handful of times. The rearrangement links TRBV7-9 to TRBJ1-4; D is undetermined. CDR1 and CDR2 (germline): SEHNR, FQNEAQ (reference sequence). CDR3 size: 13 residues. V lost 1 base, J lost 4 bases, and 4 bases lay in between. CDR3 coding DNA: TGTGCCAGCAGCTTAGGGAGTAATGAAAAACTGTTTTTT. This translates into CASSLGSNEKLFF.

This clone was found once. V is TRBV2 and J is TRBJ2-5; D is possibly TRBD2 (5 bases). The CDR3 has 12 residues. Germline assignment: CDR1 SNHLY and CDR2 FYNNEI. V was pared by 4 bases and J by 5 bases, with 8 bases between. The CDR3, as DNA: TGTGCCAGCAGTGGTAGCGTGGAGACCCAGTACTTC. Protein: CASSGSVETQYF.

The chain links TRBV6-1 to TRBJ2-3; D is perhaps TRBD1 or TRBD2 (5 bases each). V gave up 7 bases and J gave up 2 bases, with 16 bases separating them. This CDR3 is 15 amino acids long. Germline CDR1 reads MNHNS; CDR2 reads SASEGT. The CDR3 sequence is CASMGVNSNTDTQYF. The CDR3 DNA sequence: TGTGCCAGCATGGGGGTCAACTCCAACACAGATACGCAGTATTTT.

CDR3: CASSLLGSPLHF. The CDR3, as DNA: TGTGCCAGCAGCTTATTGGGCTCACCCCTCCACTTT. The chain combines TRBV7-9 with TRBJ1-6; D not resolved. V was trimmed by 2 bases and J by 10 bases, leaving 6 bases between them. CDR1 and CDR2 (germline): SEHNR, FQNEAQ (reference sequence). The CDR3 is made up of 12 amino acids.

V is TRBV7-9 and J is TRBJ1-1, with D maybe TRBD1 (5 bases). This CDR3 is built from 12 residues. The germline CDR1 and CDR2 sequences are SEHNR and FQNEAQ (reference sequence). The V gene lost 5 bases and the J gene lost 7 bases, with 11 bases spanning the gap. The CDR3 DNA reads TGTGCCAGCAGCCTTGCGGGGGATGAAGCTTTCTTT. Translation: CASSLAGDEAFF.

This sequence joins TRBV5-1 and TRBJ2-1; D gene ambiguous. V was pared by 0 bases and J by 11 bases, with 18 bases between. Germline V CDR1 and CDR2: SGHRS, YFSETQ. The CDR3 consists of 15 residues. Here the CDR3 reads CASSLASAPNEQQFF. CDR3 bases: TGCGCCAGCAGCTTGGCGTCCGCCCCCAATGAGCAGCAGTTCTTC. Full variable domain (rest looked up from reference TRBV5-1 and TRBJ2-1): KAGVTQTPRYLIKTRGQQVTLSCSPISGHRSVSWYQQTPGQGLQFLFEYFSETQRNKGNFPGRFSGRQFSNSRSEMNVSTLELGDSALYLCASSLASAPNEQQFFGPGTRLTVL.

This sequence joins TRBV28 and TRBJ2-7, with 9 bases aligning to TRBD1. The V gene end was trimmed by 8 bases and the J gene end by 9 bases; junction bases not matched to a gene: 14. Germline CDR1 and CDR2: MDHEN and SYDVKM. The CDR3 has 14 amino acids. The CDR3 spells CASGWTGVSNGQYF. The CDR3 bases are TGTGCCAGCGGGTGGACAGGGGTTTCTAACGGGCAGTACTTC.

The V call is TRBV11-2, the J call TRBJ2-7; D perhaps matches TRBD2 (5 bases). Germline V gene data show CDR1 as SGHAT and CDR2 as FQNNGV. The CDR3 totals 14 residues. V was trimmed by 1 base and J by 3 bases, leaving 10 bases between them. Here the CDR3 reads CASSLGAGLYEQYF. The CDR3 DNA reads as TGTGCCAGCAGCTTAGGGGCGGGCCTCTACGAGCAGTACTTC.

This sequence joins TRBV4-2 and TRBJ1-1, with no clear D. The CDR3 contains 14 residues. The germline CDR1 and CDR2 sequences are LGHNA and YNFKEQ. Trimming removed 4 bases at V and 1 base at J, with 10 bases between. The CDR3 loop is CASSPKDGNTEAFF. As DNA, the CDR3 is TGTGCCAGCAGCCCGAAGGACGGGAACACTGAAGCTTTCTTT.

The chain carries TRBV12-5 and TRBJ2-1, with TRBD2 matching over 15 bases. From germline, CDR1 is LGHNT and CDR2 FRNRAP. The CDR3 spans 15 residues. V was pared by 5 bases and J by 9 bases, with 5 bases of the junction left unmatched. This chain's CDR3 is CASGQGTSGGSEQFF. The CDR3 DNA is TGTGCTAGTGGTCAAGGGACTAGCGGGGGGAGTGAGCAGTTCTTC. The variable domain in full, completed from reference TRBV12-5 and TRBJ2-1, reads DARVTQTPRHKVTEMGQEVTMRCQPILGHNTVFWYRQTMMQGLELLAYFRNRAPLDDSGMPKDRFSAEMPDATLATLKIQPSEPRDSAVYFCASGQGTSGGSEQFFGPGTRLTVL.

CDR3 residues: CASKRQGAGNSPLHF. The CDR3 DNA is TGTGCCAGCAAGCGTCAGGGGGCTGGTAATTCACCCCTCCACTTT. V is TRBV6-5 and J is TRBJ1-6; 8 nucleotides align to TRBD1. Per germline, CDR1 MNHEY and CDR2 SVGAGI. V trimming: 7 bases; J trimming: 6 bases; junction bases outside the gene matches: 8. The CDR3 totals 15 residues.